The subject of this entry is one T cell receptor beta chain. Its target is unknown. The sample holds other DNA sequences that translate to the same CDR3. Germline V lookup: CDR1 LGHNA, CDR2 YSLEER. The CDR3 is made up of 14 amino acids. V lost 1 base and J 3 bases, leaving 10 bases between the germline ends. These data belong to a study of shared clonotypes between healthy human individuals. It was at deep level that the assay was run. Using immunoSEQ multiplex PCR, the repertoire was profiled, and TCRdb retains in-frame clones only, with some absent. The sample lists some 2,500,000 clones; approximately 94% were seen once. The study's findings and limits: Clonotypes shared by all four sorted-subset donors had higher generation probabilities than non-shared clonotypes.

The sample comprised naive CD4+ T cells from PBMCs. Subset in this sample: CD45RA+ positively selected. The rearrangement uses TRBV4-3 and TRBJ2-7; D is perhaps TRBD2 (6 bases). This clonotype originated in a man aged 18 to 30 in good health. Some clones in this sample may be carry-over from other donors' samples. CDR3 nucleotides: TGCGCCAGCAGCCAAGTTACCGGGAGCTACGAGCAGTACTTC. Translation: CASSQVTGSYEQYF.